A selection of T cell receptor beta chains follows, all from one sample in a study of T cell changes during pregnancy in multiple sclerosis. This table comes from immunoSEQ multiplex PCR, and its TCRdb copy is limited to in-frame clones, with some not included. The sample lists 40,000 to 60,000 clones, about nine tenths occurring once. Sequencing used CD4+ T cells from peripheral blood mononuclear cells, obtained in the third trimester of pregnancy. The source of these receptors is a female donor with multiple sclerosis, enrolled in a pregnancy study. Each CDR3 is given with its conserved first and last residue. The order of the fields is V gene, D gene, J gene, CDR3 protein. A D gene is named only where the DNA matches it firmly.

>TRBV27|TRBD1|TRBJ1-3
CASSLSTGVGNTIYF
>TRBV19|-|TRBJ1-1
CASNPGRANTEAFF
>TRBV12-5|-|TRBJ1-3
CASGFAPWSITAGRGFNGNTIYF
>TRBV10-3|-|TRBJ1-1
CAISEANGGAFF
>TRBV11-1|TRBD1|TRBJ2-7
CASSRGQGSYEQYF
>TRBV7-9|-|TRBJ2-2
CASSLEGLNTGELFF
>TRBV6-1|-|TRBJ2-7
CASSPRQATLDEQYF
>TRBV6-1|-|TRBJ1-5
CASSEAVLEGQPQHF
>TRBV2|-|TRBJ2-1
CASSDTRNNEQFF
>TRBV11-2|-|TRBJ1-6
CASSLFVGEMWAYNSPLHF
>TRBV19|TRBD1|TRBJ2-2
CASRTGTGVTGELFF
>TRBV7-8|TRBD1|TRBJ1-5
CASSPNGRADRGNQPQHF
>TRBV27|TRBD1|TRBJ1-5
CASSLRGGDFGNQPQHF
>TRBV7-3|-|TRBJ2-3
CASSLTVSQGTDTQYF
>TRBV5-1|-|TRBJ1-2
CASSLAPYPGLLPYGYTF
>TRBV11-1|-|TRBJ2-5
CASSRRSGQETQYF
>TRBV7-2|-|TRBJ1-2
CASSLVQNYGYTF
>TRBV27|TRBD1|TRBJ1-3
CASSSPGQGAGNTIYF
>TRBV7-6|-|TRBJ2-3
CASSLFLDTQYF
>TRBV7-9|-|TRBJ1-2
CASSFEQVDGYTF
>TRBV6-1|-|TRBJ1-5
CASSEWETTSFNQPQHF
>TRBV9|TRBD1|TRBJ2-6
CASSTTGGSGANVLTF
>TRBV10-3|TRBD1|TRBJ2-3
CAISGPPGQGSDTQYF
>TRBV5-1|-|TRBJ2-7
CASSLGGGTGRTYEQYF
>TRBV10-3|TRBD2|TRBJ2-3
CAISGTGTSGEASTDTQYF
>TRBV19|TRBD1|TRBJ1-2
CASTSAGAGGWLNF
>TRBV5-4|-|TRBJ1-4
CASSQLGAATNEKLFF
>TRBV13|-|TRBJ2-7
CASSPPGESYEQYF
>TRBV7-2|TRBD2|TRBJ2-3
CASSLGTSKDTQYF
>TRBV27|-|TRBJ2-3
CASSFQGTATDTQYF